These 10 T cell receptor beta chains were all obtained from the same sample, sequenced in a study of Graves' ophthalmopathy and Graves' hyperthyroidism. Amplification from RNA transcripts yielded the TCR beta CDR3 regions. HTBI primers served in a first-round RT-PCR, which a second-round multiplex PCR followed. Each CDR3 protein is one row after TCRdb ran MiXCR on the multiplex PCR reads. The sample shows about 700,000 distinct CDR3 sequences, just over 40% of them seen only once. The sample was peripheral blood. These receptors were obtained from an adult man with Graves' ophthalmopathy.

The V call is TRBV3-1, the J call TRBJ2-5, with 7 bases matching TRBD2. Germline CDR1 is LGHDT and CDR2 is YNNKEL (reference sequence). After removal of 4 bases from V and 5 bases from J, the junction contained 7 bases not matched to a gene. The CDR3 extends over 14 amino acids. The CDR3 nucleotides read TGTGCCAGCAGCCCTTTGACTAGCTGGGAGACCCAGTACTTC. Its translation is CASSPLTSWETQYF.

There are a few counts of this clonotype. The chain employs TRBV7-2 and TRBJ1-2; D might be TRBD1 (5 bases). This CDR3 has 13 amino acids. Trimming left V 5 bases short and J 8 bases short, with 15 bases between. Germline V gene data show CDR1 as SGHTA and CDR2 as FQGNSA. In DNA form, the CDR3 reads TGTGCCAGCAGCCTATTGACAGAACGAGGCTACACCTTC. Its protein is CASSLLTERGYTF. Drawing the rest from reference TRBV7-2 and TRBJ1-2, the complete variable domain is GAGVSQSPSNKVTEKGKDVELRCDPISGHTALYWYRQSLGQGLEFLIYFQGNSAPDKSGLPSDRFSAERTGGSVSTLTIQRTQQEDSAVYLCASSLLTERGYTFGSGTRLTVV.

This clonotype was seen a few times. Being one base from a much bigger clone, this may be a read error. CDR3 residues: CASSQRRAVGETRYF. The CDR3 nucleotides are TGCGCCAGCAGCCAACGCAGGGCAGTGGGCGAGACCCGGTACTTC. V usage is TRBV4-3 and J usage is TRBJ2-5; D possibly corresponds to TRBD1 (5 bases). The CDR3 covers 15 residues. The germline V gene encodes CDR1 LGHNA and CDR2 YSLEER.

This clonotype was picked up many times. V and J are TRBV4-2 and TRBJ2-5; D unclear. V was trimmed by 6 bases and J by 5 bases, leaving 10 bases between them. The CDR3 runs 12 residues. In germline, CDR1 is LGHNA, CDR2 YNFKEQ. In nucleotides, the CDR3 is TGTGCCAGCAGTTTCGAACGGGAGACCCAGTACTTC. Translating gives CASSFERETQYF.

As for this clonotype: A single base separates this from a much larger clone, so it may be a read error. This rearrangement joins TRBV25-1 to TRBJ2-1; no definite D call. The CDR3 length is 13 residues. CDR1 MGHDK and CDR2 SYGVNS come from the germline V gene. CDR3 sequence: CASSLAGYNGQFF. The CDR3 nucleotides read TGTGCCAGCAGCTTAGCCGGTTACAATGGGCAGTTCTTC.

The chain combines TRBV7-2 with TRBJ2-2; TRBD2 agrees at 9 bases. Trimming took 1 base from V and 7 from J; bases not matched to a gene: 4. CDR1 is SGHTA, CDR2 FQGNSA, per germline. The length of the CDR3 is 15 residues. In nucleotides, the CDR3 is TGTGCCAGCAGCTTAGGGCTAGCGGGGCACGGGGAGCTGTTTTTT. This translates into CASSLGLAGHGELFF.

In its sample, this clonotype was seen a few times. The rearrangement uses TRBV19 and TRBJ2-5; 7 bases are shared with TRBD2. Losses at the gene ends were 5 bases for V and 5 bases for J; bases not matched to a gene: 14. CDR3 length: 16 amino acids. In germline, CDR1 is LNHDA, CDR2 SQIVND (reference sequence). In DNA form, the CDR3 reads TGTGCCAGTAGTTCCAAGCGGAGACTTAGCGGGGAGACCCAGTACTTC. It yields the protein CASSSKRRLSGETQYF.

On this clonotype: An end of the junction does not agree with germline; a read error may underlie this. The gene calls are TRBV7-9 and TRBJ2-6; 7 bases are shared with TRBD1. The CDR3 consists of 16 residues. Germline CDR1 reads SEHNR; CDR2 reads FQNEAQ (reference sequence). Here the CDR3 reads CASSLNGGKGANVLTF. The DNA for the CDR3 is TGTGCCAGCAGCTTAAATGGTGGGAAGGGGGCTAACGTCCTGACTTTC.

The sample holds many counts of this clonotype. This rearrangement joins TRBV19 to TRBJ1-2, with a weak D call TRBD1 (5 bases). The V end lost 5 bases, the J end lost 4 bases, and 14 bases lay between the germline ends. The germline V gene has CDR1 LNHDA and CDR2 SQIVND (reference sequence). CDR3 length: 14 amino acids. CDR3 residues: CASSLPGIGYGYTF. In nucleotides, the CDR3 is TGTGCCAGTAGTCTCCCAGGGATCGGCTATGGCTACACCTTC.

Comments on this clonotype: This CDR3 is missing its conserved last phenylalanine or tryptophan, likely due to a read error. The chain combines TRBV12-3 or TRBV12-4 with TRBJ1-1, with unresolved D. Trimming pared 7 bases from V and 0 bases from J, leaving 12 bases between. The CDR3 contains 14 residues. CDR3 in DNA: TGTGCCAGCAATTTTCAGATAATGAACACTGAAGCTTTCGTT. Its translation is CASNFQIMNTEAFV.